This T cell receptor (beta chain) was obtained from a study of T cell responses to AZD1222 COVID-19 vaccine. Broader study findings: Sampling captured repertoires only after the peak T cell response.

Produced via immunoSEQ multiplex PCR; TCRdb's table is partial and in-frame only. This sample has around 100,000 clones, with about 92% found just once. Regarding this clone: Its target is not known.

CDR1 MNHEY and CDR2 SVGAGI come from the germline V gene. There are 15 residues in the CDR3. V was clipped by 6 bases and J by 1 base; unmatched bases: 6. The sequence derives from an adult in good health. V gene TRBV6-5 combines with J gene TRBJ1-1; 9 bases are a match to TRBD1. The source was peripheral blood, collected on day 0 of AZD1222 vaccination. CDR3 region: CASSRGTGTNTEAFF. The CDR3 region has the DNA TGTGCCAGCAGCCGGGGGACAGGGACGAACACTGAAGCTTTCTTT.